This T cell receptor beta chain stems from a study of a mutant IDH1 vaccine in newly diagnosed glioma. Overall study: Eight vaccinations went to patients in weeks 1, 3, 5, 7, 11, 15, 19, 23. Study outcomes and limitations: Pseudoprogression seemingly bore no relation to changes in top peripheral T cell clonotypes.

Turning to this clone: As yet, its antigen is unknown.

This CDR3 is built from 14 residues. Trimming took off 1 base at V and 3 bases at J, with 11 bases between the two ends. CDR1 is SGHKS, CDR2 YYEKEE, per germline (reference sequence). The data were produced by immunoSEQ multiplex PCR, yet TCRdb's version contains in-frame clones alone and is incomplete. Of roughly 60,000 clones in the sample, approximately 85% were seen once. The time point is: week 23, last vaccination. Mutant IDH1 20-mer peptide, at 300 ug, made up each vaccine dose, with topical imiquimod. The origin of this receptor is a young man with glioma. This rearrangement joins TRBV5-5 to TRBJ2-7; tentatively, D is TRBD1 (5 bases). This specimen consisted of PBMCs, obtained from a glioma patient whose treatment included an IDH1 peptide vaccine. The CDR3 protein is CASSLYDSDYEQYF. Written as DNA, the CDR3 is TGTGCCAGCAGCTTGTATGACAGCGACTACGAGCAGTACTTC.